Listed below are T cell receptor beta chains from one sample, sequenced in a study of blood T cell repertoires in COVID-19. Data came from immunoSEQ multiplex PCR; TCRdb stores just in-frame clones and leaves some out. This repertoire shows over 90,000 clones, roughly nine tenths found once; its top ten account for roughly 15%. Sequencing used peripheral blood. The receptors were sampled from a woman of 80 years or more in a cohort sampled during active COVID-19. Both conserved end residues are part of each CDR3. Each record gives: V gene, J gene, clone size, D gene, CDR3 protein, CDR3 DNA. The D gene is left open where the match is weak. Clone size appears in some rows only: once, few, many, or a class for an expanded clone.

V: TRBV14
J: TRBJ1-2
size: .
D: .
CDR3: CASSQGTGANYGYTF
DNA: TGTGCCAGCAGCCAAGGGACGGGGGCTAACTATGGCTACACCTTC

V: TRBV7-6
J: TRBJ2-4
size: once
D: TRBD2
CDR3: CASSSRGGGGPGIQYF
DNA: TGTGCCAGCAGCTCAAGGGGAGGCGGGGGACCGGGCATTCAGTACTTC

V: TRBV4-2
J: TRBJ2-1
size: .
D: TRBD1
CDR3: CASSQEDRDFYNEQFF
DNA: TGTGCCAGCAGCCAAGAGGACAGGGATTTCTACAATGAGCAGTTCTTC

V: TRBV30
J: TRBJ1-5
size: .
D: .
CDR3: CAWGMGRGQPQHF
DNA: TGTGCCTGGGGGATGGGGCGGGGTCAGCCCCAGCATTTT

V: TRBV28
J: TRBJ2-3
size: .
D: .
CDR3: CASSLTGKRTDTQYF
DNA: TGTGCCAGCAGTTTAACCGGGAAGCGGACAGATACGCAGTATTTT

V: TRBV4-2
J: TRBJ2-7
size: .
D: TRBD2
CDR3: CASSQEVAGVLQQYF
DNA: TGTGCCAGCAGCCAAGAGGTAGCGGGAGTACTTCAGCAGTACTTC

V: TRBV3-1/TRBV3-2
J: TRBJ2-6
size: .
D: TRBD2
CDR3: CASRQGGASGSSGANVLTF
DNA: TGTGCCAGCAGGCAAGGGGGCGCTAGCGGGAGTTCTGGGGCCAACGTCCTGACTTTC

V: TRBV5-1
J: TRBJ1-4
size: once
D: TRBD1
CDR3: CASSRTGDNEKLFF
DNA: TGCGCCAGCAGCAGGACAGGGGATAATGAAAAACTGTTTTTT

V: TRBV3-1/TRBV3-2
J: TRBJ2-7
size: once
D: TRBD2
CDR3: CASSQGYLRLAGAGQYF
DNA: TGTGCCAGCAGCCAAGGGTACTTGCGACTAGCGGGAGCCGGGCAGTACTTC

V: TRBV7-9
J: TRBJ2-3
size: .
D: TRBD2
CDR3: CASGLASNADTQYF
DNA: TGTGCCAGCGGACTAGCATCAAACGCAGATACGCAGTATTTT

V: TRBV28
J: TRBJ2-7
size: .
D: TRBD2
CDR3: CASSFPGLAGGHF
DNA: TGTGCCAGCAGTTTTCCCGGACTAGCGGGAGGGCACTTC

V: TRBV3-1/TRBV3-2
J: TRBJ2-7
size: .
D: TRBD1
CDR3: CASSQRWQGAIEQYF
DNA: TGTGCCAGCAGCCAACGGTGGCAGGGGGCGATCGAGCAGTACTTC

V: TRBV4-2
J: TRBJ2-5
size: .
D: TRBD2
CDR3: CASSQARGGRETQYF
DNA: TGTGCCAGCAGCCAAGCGCGGGGGGGCAGAGAGACCCAGTACTTC

V: TRBV5-5
J: TRBJ1-4
size: .
D: TRBD1
CDR3: CASSLGQGANEKLFF
DNA: TGTGCCAGCAGCCTGGGACAGGGGGCAAATGAAAAACTGTTTTTT

V: TRBV5-1
J: TRBJ1-1
size: .
D: .
CDR3: CASRWDTVNTEAFF
DNA: TGCGCCAGCAGGTGGGACACTGTGAACACTGAAGCTTTCTTT

V: TRBV2
J: TRBJ1-5
size: .
D: .
CDR3: CATGGQSNQPQHF
DNA: TGTGCCACCGGAGGGCAGAGCAATCAGCCCCAGCATTTT

V: TRBV18
J: TRBJ1-1
size: few
D: .
CDR3: CASSPIQDSFRVAFF
DNA: TGTGCCAGCTCCCCGATACAGGACAGTTTCCGGGTAGCTTTCTTT

V: TRBV2
J: TRBJ1-6
size: .
D: .
CDR3: CASSPPSSPLHF
DNA: TGTGCCAGCAGTCCCCCGTCTTCACCCCTCCACTTT

V: TRBV5-6
J: TRBJ2-7
size: .
D: .
CDR3: CASRAYGGEQYF
DNA: TGTGCCAGCAGGGCATATGGTGGCGAGCAGTACTTC

V: TRBV6-5
J: TRBJ2-5
size: .
D: .
CDR3: CAITEETQYF
DNA: TGTGCCATCACTGAAGAGACCCAGTACTTC

V: TRBV19
J: TRBJ2-1
size: .
D: .
CDR3: CASSHPQAGYNEQFF
DNA: TGTGCCAGTAGTCATCCTCAGGCGGGATACAATGAGCAGTTCTTC

V: TRBV5-5
J: TRBJ2-2
size: .
D: .
CDR3: CASFYPGVGELFF
DNA: TGTGCCAGCTTCTACCCGGGAGTCGGGGAGCTGTTTTTT

V: TRBV5-1
J: TRBJ1-4
size: .
D: .
CDR3: CASSLEAGPGEKLFF
DNA: TGCGCCAGCAGCTTGGAGGCAGGGCCAGGGGAAAAACTGTTTTTT

V: TRBV28
J: TRBJ1-1
size: once
D: .
CDR3: CASSLRAFF
DNA: TGTGCCAGCAGTTTGAGGGCTTTCTTT

V: TRBV7-7
J: TRBJ2-5
size: .
D: TRBD2
CDR3: CASSLEGTSGSRETQYF
DNA: TGTGCTAGCAGCTTAGAAGGGACTAGCGGGAGTAGGGAGACCCAGTACTTC

V: TRBV2
J: TRBJ2-7
size: few
D: TRBD1
CDR3: CASSGQGYYEQYF
DNA: TGTGCCAGCTCAGGACAGGGATACTACGAGCAGTACTTC

V: TRBV6-5
J: TRBJ2-7
size: .
D: .
CDR3: CASSYTRAYEQYF
DNA: TGTGCCAGCAGTTACACCCGAGCCTACGAGCAGTACTTC

V: TRBV10-1
J: TRBJ1-1
size: .
D: TRBD1
CDR3: CASSGQGAWTEAFF
DNA: TGCGCCAGCAGTGGACAGGGGGCTTGGACTGAAGCTTTCTTT

V: TRBV6-5
J: TRBJ2-2
size: .
D: .
CDR3: CASSYSSFSNTGELFF
DNA: TGTGCCAGCAGTTACTCGAGTTTTTCTAACACCGGGGAGCTGTTTTTT

V: TRBV11-3
J: TRBJ2-1
size: .
D: .
CDR3: CASSLAQGGEQFF
DNA: TGTGCCAGCAGCTTAGCGCAGGGCGGTGAGCAGTTCTTC

V: TRBV10-2
J: TRBJ1-2
size: .
D: .
CDR3: CASSESQANYGYTF
DNA: TGCGCCAGCAGTGAGTCGCAAGCAAACTATGGCTACACCTTC

V: TRBV10-1
J: TRBJ2-1
size: once
D: .
CDR3: CASSVETRRAGEQFF
DNA: TGCGCCAGCAGTGTGGAGACTAGAAGAGCCGGTGAGCAGTTCTTC

V: TRBV5-6
J: TRBJ1-2
size: .
D: TRBD1
CDR3: CASKGQGTNYGYTF
DNA: TGTGCCAGCAAGGGACAGGGTACTAACTATGGCTACACCTTC

V: TRBV28
J: TRBJ2-2
size: .
D: TRBD1
CDR3: CASSLAGTGRTGELFF
DNA: TGTGCCAGCAGTTTAGCCGGGACAGGGAGGACCGGGGAGCTGTTTTTT